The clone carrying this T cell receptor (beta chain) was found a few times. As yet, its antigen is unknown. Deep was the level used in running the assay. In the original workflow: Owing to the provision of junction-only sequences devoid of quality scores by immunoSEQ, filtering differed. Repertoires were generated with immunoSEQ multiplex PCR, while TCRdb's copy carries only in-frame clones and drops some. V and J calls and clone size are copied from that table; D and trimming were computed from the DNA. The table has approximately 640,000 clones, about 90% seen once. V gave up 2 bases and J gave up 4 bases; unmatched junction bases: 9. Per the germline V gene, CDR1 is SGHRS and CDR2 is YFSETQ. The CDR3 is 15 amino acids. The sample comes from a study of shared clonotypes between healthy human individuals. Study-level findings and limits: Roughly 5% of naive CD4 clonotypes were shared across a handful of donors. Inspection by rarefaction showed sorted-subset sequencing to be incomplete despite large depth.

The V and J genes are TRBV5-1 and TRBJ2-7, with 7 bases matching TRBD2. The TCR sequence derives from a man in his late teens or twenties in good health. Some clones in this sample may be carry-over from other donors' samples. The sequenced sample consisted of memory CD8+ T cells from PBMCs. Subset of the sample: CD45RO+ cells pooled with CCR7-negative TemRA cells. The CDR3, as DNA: TGCGCCAGCAGCTTTGGGAGGGACGGATTTTACGAGCAGTACTTC. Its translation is CASSFGRDGFYEQYF.